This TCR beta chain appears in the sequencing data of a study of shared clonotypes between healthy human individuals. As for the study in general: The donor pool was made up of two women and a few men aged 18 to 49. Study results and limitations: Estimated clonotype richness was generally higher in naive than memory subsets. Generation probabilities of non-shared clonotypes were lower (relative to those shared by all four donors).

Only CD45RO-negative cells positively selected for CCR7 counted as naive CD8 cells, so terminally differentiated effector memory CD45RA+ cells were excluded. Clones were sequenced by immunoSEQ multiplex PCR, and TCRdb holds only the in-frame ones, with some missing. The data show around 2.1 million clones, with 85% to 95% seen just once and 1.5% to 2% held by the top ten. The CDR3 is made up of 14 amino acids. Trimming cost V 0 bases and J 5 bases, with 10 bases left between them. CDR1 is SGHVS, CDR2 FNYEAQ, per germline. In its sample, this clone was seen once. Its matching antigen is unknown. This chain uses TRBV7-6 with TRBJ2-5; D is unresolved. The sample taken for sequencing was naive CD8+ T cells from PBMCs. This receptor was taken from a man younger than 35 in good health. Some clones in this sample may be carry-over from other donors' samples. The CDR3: CASSLAALGETQYF. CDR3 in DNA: TGTGCCAGCAGCTTAGCTGCCCTCGGGGAGACCCAGTACTTC.